This T cell receptor (beta chain) was sequenced in a study of T cells in Graves' hyperthyroidism and ophthalmopathy. This clonotype was detected a few times. Trimming cost V 4 bases and J 0 bases, with 4 bases left between them. The CDR3 contains 12 residues. Germline V gene data show CDR1 as SGHDT and CDR2 as YYEEEE. What was amplified from RNA transcripts were TCR beta CDR3 regions. Initially, a first-round RT-PCR of the TCR CDR3 employed the HTBI primer set. A single record per CDR3 protein comes from TCRdb applying MiXCR to the multiplex PCR reads. The table shows approximately 150,000 distinct CDR3 sequences, with just under 9.5% occurring only once.

The rearrangement uses TRBV5-6 and TRBJ1-2; D uncertain. The TCR was taken from a woman aged 18-29 years with Graves' hyperthyroidism that later progressed to Graves' ophthalmopathy. The sequencing input was blood. The CDR3: CASSRSNYGYTF. CDR3 coding DNA: TGTGCCAGCAGCCGTTCTAACTATGGCTACACCTTC.